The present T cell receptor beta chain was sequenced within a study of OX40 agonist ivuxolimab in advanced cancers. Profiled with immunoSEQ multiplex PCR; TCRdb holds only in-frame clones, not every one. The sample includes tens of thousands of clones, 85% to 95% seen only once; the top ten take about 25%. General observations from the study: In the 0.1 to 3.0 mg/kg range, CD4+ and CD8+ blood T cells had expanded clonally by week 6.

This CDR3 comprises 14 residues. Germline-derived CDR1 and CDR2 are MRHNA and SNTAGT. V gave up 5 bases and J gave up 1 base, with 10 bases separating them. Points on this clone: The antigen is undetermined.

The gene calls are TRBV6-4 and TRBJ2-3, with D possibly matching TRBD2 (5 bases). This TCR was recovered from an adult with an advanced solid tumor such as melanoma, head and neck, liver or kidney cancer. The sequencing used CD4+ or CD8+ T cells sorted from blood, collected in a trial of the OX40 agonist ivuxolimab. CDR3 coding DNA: TGTGCCAGCAGTTACGGGGTGGGCACAGATACGCAGTATTTT. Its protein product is CASSYGVGTDTQYF.